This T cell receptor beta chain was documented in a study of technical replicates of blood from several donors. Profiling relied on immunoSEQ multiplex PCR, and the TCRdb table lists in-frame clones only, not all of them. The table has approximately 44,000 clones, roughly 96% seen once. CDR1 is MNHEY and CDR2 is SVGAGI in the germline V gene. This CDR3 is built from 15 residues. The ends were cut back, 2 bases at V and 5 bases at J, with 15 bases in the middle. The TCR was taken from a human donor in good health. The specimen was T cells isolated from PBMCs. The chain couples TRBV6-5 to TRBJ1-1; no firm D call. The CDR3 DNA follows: TGTGCCAGCAGTTACGCCGGCAGGTATCAAACTGAAGCTTTCTTT. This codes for CASSYAGRYQTEAFF.